The 18 T cell receptor beta chains listed next were all sequenced from one sample in a study of quantifying T cell responses using KT2 cells. Turning to the study itself: TCR alpha and beta constant-region primers primed reverse transcription of RNA.

A single-stranded UMI oligo with SP2 sequence was ligated to cDNA 3' ends. The first PCR ran 3 to 5 cycles with an equimolar RC1.1 and RC1.2 beta primer mix. A single record per CDR3 protein comes from TCRdb applying MiXCR to the UMI-ligation and nested PCR reads. This table has some 41,000 distinct CDR3 sequences, about 17% appearing once. The sequenced material came from PBMCs spiked with cells of the T cell clone KT2. Every receptor here comes from a human donor.

This clonotype has ten or more counts. The chain recombines TRBV20-1 with TRBJ2-7; D possibly corresponds to TRBD2 (8 bases). The germline V and J ends were trimmed by 0 bases and 4 bases, with 22 bases remaining between them. The CDR3 loop spans 17 amino acids. Germline V gene sequence: CDR1 DFQATT, CDR2 SNEGSKA (reference sequence). The CDR3 sequence is CSARDDWTGLATYEQYF. The CDR3 coding sequence is TGCAGTGCTAGAGATGATTGGACAGGACTAGCAACTTACGAGCAGTACTTC.

This chain uses TRBV27 with TRBJ2-7; a weak D match, TRBD2 (5 bases). V gave up 3 bases and J gave up 6 bases, with 9 bases separating them. The CDR3 consists of 12 residues. CDR1 is MNHEY, CDR2 SMNVEV, per germline (reference sequence). Here the CDR3 reads CASSLVSGEQYF. The CDR3 DNA reads as TGTGCCAGCAGTTTGGTCAGCGGCGAGCAGTACTTC.

This clonotype was detected a few times. The chain couples TRBV13 to TRBJ2-7, with TRBD2 matching 8 bases. The CDR3 length is 16 residues. Germline CDR1 and CDR2: PRHDT and FYEKMQ (reference sequence). V gave up 4 bases and J gave up 0 bases; unmatched junction bases: 8. This CDR3 is CASSSLGLEASYEQYF. For the CDR3, the DNA is TGTGCCAGCAGCTCCCTGGGACTAGAGGCCTCCTACGAGCAGTACTTC.

V and J are TRBV29-1 and TRBJ2-7, with D tentatively TRBD1 (5 bases). The V gene lost 4 bases and the J gene lost 3 bases, with 10 bases spanning the gap. In germline, CDR1 is SQVTM, CDR2 ANQGSEA. This CDR3 has 12 amino acids. CDR3 sequence (DNA): TGCAGCGTTGTTGAGCAGGGCTACGAGCAGTACTTC. Protein sequence: CSVVEQGYEQYF.

This clonotype was seen a few times. The CDR3 spells CASSYLNQGQSEAFF. The CDR3 nucleotides read TGTGCCAGCAGTTACCTCAATCAAGGACAGTCCGAAGCTTTCTTT. This sequence joins TRBV6-6 and TRBJ1-1; D is perhaps TRBD1 (6 bases). The germline gives CDR1 MNHNY, CDR2 SVGAGI (reference sequence). V was clipped by 2 bases and J by 8 bases, with 18 bases between them. CDR3 length: 15 residues.

This clonotype has only a few counts. The V gene is TRBV6-1, the J gene TRBJ2-7; D is ambiguous. CDR1 and CDR2 from the germline V gene are MNHNS and SASEGT. This CDR3 is 15 amino acids long. V dropped 1 base and J dropped 5 bases, with 15 bases sitting between them. CDR3 sequence reads: CASSEELGRPDEQYF. The CDR3 DNA sequence: TGTGCCAGCAGTGAAGAGCTGGGCAGGCCGGACGAGCAGTACTTC.

The table lists this clonotype with a few counts. This chain connects TRBV14 to TRBJ2-2; D may be TRBD2 (5 bases). This CDR3 region has 16 residues. V shed 2 bases and J shed 3 bases, with 13 bases lying between them. Per the germline V gene, CDR1 is SGHDN and CDR2 is FVKESK. DNA of the CDR3: TGTGCCAGCAGCCAATTAAACCCGGAGGACACCGGGGAGCTGTTTTTT. The encoded protein is CASSQLNPEDTGELFF.

The chain links TRBV9 to TRBJ1-3; D not certain. Germline V lookup: CDR1 SGDLS, CDR2 YYNGEE. V was cut by 0 bases and J by 0 bases, with 7 bases left in between. The CDR3 totals 15 residues. This CDR3 is CASSVAPSSGNTIYF. The CDR3 nucleotides are TGTGCCAGCAGCGTAGCTCCAAGCTCTGGAAACACCATATATTTT.

V and J are TRBV2 and TRBJ1-3; no clear D gene. The ends were cut back, 7 bases at V and 4 bases at J, with 8 bases in the middle. The CDR3 totals 12 residues. Germline CDR1 is SNHLY and CDR2 is FYNNEI. DNA of the CDR3: TGTGCCAGCATACTACAGGGAAACACCATATATTTT. It is translated as CASILQGNTIYF. Variable domain in full (rest from reference TRBV2 and TRBJ1-3): EPEVTQTPSHQVTQMGQEVILRCVPISNHLYFYWYRQILGQKVEFLVSFYNNEISEKSEIFDDQFSVERPDGSNFTLKIRSTKLEDSAMYFCASILQGNTIYFGEGSWLTVV.

The table lists this clonotype with many counts. The V call is TRBV20-1, the J call TRBJ2-3; TRBD2 agrees at 10 bases. Looked up from germline, CDR1 is DFQATT and CDR2 is SNEGSKA (reference sequence). The CDR3 loop spans 14 amino acids. Trimming took 2 bases from V and 5 from J; bases not matched to a gene: 4. CDR3 protein: CSARTSGRVDTQYF. CDR3 coding DNA: TGCAGTGCTAGAACGAGCGGGAGGGTAGATACGCAGTATTTT.

This clonotype was picked up a small number of times. The chain joins TRBV5-4 to TRBJ2-5, with D uncertain. V was pared by 0 bases and J by 6 bases, with 3 bases between. CDR1 and CDR2 (germline): SGHNT, YYREEE (reference sequence). The CDR3 length is 11 residues. For the CDR3, the DNA is TGTGCCAGCAGCTTGGAGAAGACCCAGTACTTC. As protein: CASSLEKTQYF. Variable domain in full (rest from reference TRBV5-4 and TRBJ2-5): ETGVTQSPTHLIKTRGQQVTLRCSSQSGHNTVSWYQQALGQGPQFIFQYYREEENGRGNFPPRFSGLQFPNYSSELNVNALELDDSALYLCASSLEKTQYFGPGTRLLVL.

This clonotype has only a few counts. The chain combines TRBV24-1 with TRBJ2-5; D remains unclear. Deletions cut 7 bases from V and 5 bases from J, with 13 bases between. In germline, CDR1 is KGHDR, CDR2 SFDVKD. The CDR3 runs 13 residues. The CDR3, as DNA: TGTGCCACCAGGTCTCAGGAAGGGGAGACCCAGTACTTC. This sequence encodes CATRSQEGETQYF.

The chain has TRBV9 and TRBJ2-1; 12 positions agree with TRBD2. The CDR3 runs to 15 residues. In germline, CDR1 is SGDLS, CDR2 YYNGEE. V lost 0 bases, J lost 10 bases, and 5 bases stayed unmatched. CDR3 protein: CASSVDRLAGEEQFF. The CDR3 region has the DNA TGTGCCAGCAGCGTAGATAGACTAGCGGGGGAAGAGCAGTTCTTC.

The rearrangement joins TRBV7-2 to TRBJ2-3; 11 bases fit TRBD1. The germline V gene encodes CDR1 SGHTA and CDR2 FQGNSA. V was pared by 5 bases and J by 6 bases, with 7 bases of the junction left unmatched. This CDR3 is 15 amino acids long. This chain's CDR3 is CASSPGQGAMDTQYF. CDR3 coding DNA: TGTGCCAGCAGCCCCGGACAGGGGGCAATGGATACGCAGTATTTT.

The gene calls are TRBV29-1 and TRBJ2-1; 7 bases are a match to TRBD1. V gave up 7 bases and J gave up 6 bases; unmatched junction bases: 6. Germline V gene sequence: CDR1 SQVTM, CDR2 ANQGSEA. This CDR3 spans 12 amino acids. The CDR3 DNA reads as TGCAGCGCAGGACAGGACCTCAATGAGCAGTTCTTC. Its protein product is CSAGQDLNEQFF.

This rearrangement joins TRBV10-3 to TRBJ2-3, with D possibly matching TRBD1 (6 bases). The CDR3 is 14 residues long. V was pared by 5 bases and J by 3 bases, with 12 bases between. In germline, CDR1 is ENHRY, CDR2 SYGVKD. The CDR3 DNA follows: TGTGCCATCAGTAAAGGGGGAGTGACAGATACGCAGTATTTT. Amino acids: CAISKGGVTDTQYF.

This clonotype came up a few times. In DNA, the CDR3 is TGTGCCTGCCTCCGGAACACCGCTTATGCGACCCAGTACTTC. Translating gives CACLRNTAYATQYF. The V and J genes are TRBV30 and TRBJ2-5; unclear D gene. Deletions cut 6 bases from V and 7 bases from J, with 21 bases between. CDR1 and CDR2 (germline): GTSNPN, SVGIG (reference sequence). The CDR3 is made up of 14 amino acids.

The chain employs TRBV5-1 and TRBJ2-5; no definite D call. Trimming took off 4 bases at V and 5 bases at J, with 18 bases between the two ends. Per germline, CDR1 SGHRS and CDR2 YFSETQ. The CDR3 consists of 15 residues. The CDR3 DNA reads as TGCGCCAGCAGCGCCGGACGCATACCCGGGGAGACCCAGTACTTC. This gives the protein CASSAGRIPGETQYF.